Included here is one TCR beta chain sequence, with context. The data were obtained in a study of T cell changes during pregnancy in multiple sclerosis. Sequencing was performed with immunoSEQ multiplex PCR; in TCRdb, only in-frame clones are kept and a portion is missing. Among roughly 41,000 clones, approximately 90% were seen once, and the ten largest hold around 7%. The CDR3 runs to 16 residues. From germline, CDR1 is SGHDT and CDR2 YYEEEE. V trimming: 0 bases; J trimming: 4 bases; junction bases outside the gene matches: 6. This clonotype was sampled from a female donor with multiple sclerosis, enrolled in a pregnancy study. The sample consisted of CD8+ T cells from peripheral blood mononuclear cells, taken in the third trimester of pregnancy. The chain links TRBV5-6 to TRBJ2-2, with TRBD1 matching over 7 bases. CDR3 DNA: TGTGCCAGCAGCTTGGAGTTTCAGGGGGTCACCGGGGAGCTGTTTTTT. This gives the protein CASSLEFQGVTGELFF.